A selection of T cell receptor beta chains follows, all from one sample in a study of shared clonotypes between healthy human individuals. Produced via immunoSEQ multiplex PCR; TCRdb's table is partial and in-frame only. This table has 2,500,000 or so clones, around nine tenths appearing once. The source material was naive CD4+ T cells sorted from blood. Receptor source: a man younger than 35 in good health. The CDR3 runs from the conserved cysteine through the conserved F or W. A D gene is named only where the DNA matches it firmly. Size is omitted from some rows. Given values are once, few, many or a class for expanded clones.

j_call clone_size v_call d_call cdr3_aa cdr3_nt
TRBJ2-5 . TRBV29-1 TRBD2 CSVDKAGELGKTQYF TGCAGCGTTGATAAGGCGGGAGAGCTCGGAAAGACCCAGTACTTC
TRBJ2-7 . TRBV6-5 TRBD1 CASSRGDRGYEQYF TGTGCCAGCAGTCGCGGGGACAGGGGTTACGAGCAGTACTTC
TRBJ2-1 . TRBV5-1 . CASSFEGPGSEQFF TGCGCCAGCAGCTTTGAGGGACCTGGGAGTGAGCAGTTCTTC
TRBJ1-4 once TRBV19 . CASSPQGATNEKLFF TGTGCCAGTAGTCCGCAGGGAGCAACTAATGAAAAACTGTTTTTT
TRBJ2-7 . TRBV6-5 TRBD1 CASSYATGTGGHEQYF TGTGCCAGCAGTTACGCCACCGGGACAGGGGGACACGAGCAGTACTTC
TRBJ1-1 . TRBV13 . CASSLDLNTEAFF TGTGCCAGCAGCCTCGACTTAAACACTGAAGCTTTCTTT
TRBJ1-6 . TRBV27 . CASSPRGVPYNSPLHF TGTGCCAGCAGCCCCCGAGGGGTGCCCTATAATTCACCCCTCCACTTT
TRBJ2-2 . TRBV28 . CASSLLAKNTGELFF TGTGCCAGCAGTTTATTAGCCAAGAACACCGGGGAGCTGTTTTTT
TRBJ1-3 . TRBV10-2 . CASSESGGSGNTIYF TGCGCCAGCAGTGAGTCAGGGGGGAGCGGAAACACCATATATTTT
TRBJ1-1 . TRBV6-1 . CASSDRDFGGDTEAFF TGTGCCAGCAGTGATAGAGACTTCGGTGGGGACACTGAAGCTTTCTTT
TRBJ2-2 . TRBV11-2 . CASSYWRRGRPTPGELFF TGTGCCAGCAGTTACTGGCGGAGAGGGAGACCGACCCCCGGGGAGCTGTTTTTT
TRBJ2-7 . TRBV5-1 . CASSLAGSYEQYF TGCGCCAGCAGCTTGGCTGGTTCCTACGAGCAGTACTTC
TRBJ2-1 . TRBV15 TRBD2 CATSRGPAGAFNEQFF TGTGCCACCAGCAGAGGGCCAGCGGGAGCGTTTAATGAGCAGTTCTTC
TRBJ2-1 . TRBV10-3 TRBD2 CAISRLADYNEQFF TGTGCCATCAGTAGACTAGCGGACTACAATGAGCAGTTCTTC
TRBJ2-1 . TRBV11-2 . CASSLLRRDHTSWEQFF TGTGCCAGCAGCTTACTTCGACGAGACCATACCAGCTGGGAGCAGTTCTTC
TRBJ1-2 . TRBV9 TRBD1 CASSEQGAGYGYTF TGTGCCAGCAGCGAACAGGGGGCTGGCTATGGCTACACCTTC
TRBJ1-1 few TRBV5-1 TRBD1 CASSTTGGTNTEAFF TGCGCCAGCAGCACGACAGGGGGCACGAACACTGAAGCTTTCTTT
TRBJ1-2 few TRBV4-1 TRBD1 CASSQETGTRLNYGYTF TGCGCCAGCAGCCAAGAGACAGGGACGAGGCTAAACTATGGCTACACCTTC
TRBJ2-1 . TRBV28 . CASSLLGEQFF TGTGCCAGCAGTTTATTGGGCGAGCAGTTCTTC
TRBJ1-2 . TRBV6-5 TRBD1 CASSPAGGYGYTF TGTGCCAGCAGTCCGGCAGGGGGCTATGGCTACACCTTC